This T cell receptor (beta chain) was observed in a study of human T cells and chemical hapten exposure. Study-level information: Once 0.01% DPC had been applied to the upper back by patch test, readings were taken at 6 days. Chiefly women, the patients showed alopecia areata, totalis or universalis. Study-wide results and limits: Expanded TCRs produced significantly more large CDR3 similarity clusters than controls did. Counts of TCRs expanded at PT1 correlated positively with patch test score.

From the RACE reads, TCRdb called clonotypes with MiXCR, one entry per CDR3 protein. The sample has around 300,000 distinct CDR3 sequences; almost 8% are singletons. Stated time point: pre-sensitization, week 0. Treatment indicated: therapeutic diphenylcyclopropenone sensitization with weekly scalp DPC. In regard to this clonotype: Its target is not known.

Germline V CDR1 and CDR2: LGHDT, YNNKEL (reference sequence). This CDR3 contains 15 residues. V was clipped by 0 bases and J by 8 bases, with 16 bases between them. Sequences were derived from whole blood, sampled in connection with sensitization to the hapten diphenylcyclopropenone (DPC). This clonotype was obtained from a man between 18 and 29 years old with alopecia areata. Some clones in this sample may be carry-over from other donors' samples. The rearrangement links TRBV3-1 to TRBJ1-2, with D perhaps TRBD1 (5 bases). CDR3 bases: TGTGCCAGCAGCCAAGATATGCAGGGTAGACAGGGCTACACCTTC. It is translated as CASSQDMQGRQGYTF.